The present TCR beta chain was sequenced within a study of OX40 agonist ivuxolimab in advanced cancers. Clones were read by immunoSEQ multiplex PCR, and TCRdb kept only the in-frame ones, dropping some. The sample includes 13,000 to 15,000 clones, about 90% of them seen just once. Trimming left V 5 bases short and J 0 bases short, with 13 bases between. The CDR3 extends over 14 amino acids. The V gene's germline CDR1 is GTSNPN and CDR2 SVGIG (reference sequence). Blood was sampled at baseline, cycle 4 day 1, and cycle 7 day 1. This receptor was identified in an adult with an advanced solid tumor such as melanoma, head and neck, liver or kidney cancer. The rearrangement links TRBV30 to TRBJ1-1; possibly TRBD1 for D (5 bases). Sequenced here: CD4+ or CD8+ T cells sorted from blood, sampled in a trial of the OX40 agonist ivuxolimab. The CDR3 protein is CAWWRLDMNTEAFF. CDR3 bases: TGTGCCTGGTGGCGGCTGGACATGAACACTGAAGCTTTCTTT.